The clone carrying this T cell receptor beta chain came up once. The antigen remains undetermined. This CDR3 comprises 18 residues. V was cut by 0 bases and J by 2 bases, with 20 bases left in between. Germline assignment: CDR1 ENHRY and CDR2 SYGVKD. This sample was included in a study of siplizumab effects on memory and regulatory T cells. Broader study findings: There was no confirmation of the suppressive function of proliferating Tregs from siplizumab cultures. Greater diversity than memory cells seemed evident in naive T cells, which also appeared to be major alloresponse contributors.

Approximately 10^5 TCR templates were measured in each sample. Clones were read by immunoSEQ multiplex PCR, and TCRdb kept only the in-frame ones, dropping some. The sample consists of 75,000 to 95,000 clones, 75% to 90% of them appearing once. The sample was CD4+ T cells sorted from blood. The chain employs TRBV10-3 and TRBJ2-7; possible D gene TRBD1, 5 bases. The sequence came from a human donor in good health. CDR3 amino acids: CAISESTHEDTNPYEQYF. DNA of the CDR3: TGTGCCATCAGTGAGTCGACTCATGAGGACACCAATCCCTACGAGCAGTACTTC.